Presented here are 6 T cell receptor beta chains from one specimen sequenced in a study of blood T cell repertoires in COVID-19. Here immunoSEQ multiplex PCR was the method, and the copy in TCRdb shows in-frame clones only, minus some. The top ten clones hold about 4.3% of a sample with 90,000 to 120,000 clones, about three quarters of them seen once. Sequenced: peripheral blood. Receptors originate from a man between 65 and 85 years old with acute or convalescent COVID-19.

The chain links TRBV2 to TRBJ1-3, with D unclear. The V and J ends lost 6 bases and 7 bases respectively, with 7 bases between them. Germline V gene data show CDR1 as SNHLY and CDR2 as FYNNEI. The CDR3 spans 11 residues. For the CDR3, the DNA is TGTGCCAGCAGGAGGGATAACACCATATATTTT. Protein sequence: CASRRDNTIYF.

Remarks on this clone: Germline is not matched at one junction end, which may reflect a read error. The DNA of the CDR3 is TGTGCTAGCAGCTTAGTTCCCCACTATAGCAATCAGCCCCAGCATTTT. It encodes CASSLVPHYSNQPQHF. The J gene is TRBJ1-5, the V gene TRBV7-7; the D is unclear. Per the germline V gene, CDR1 is SSHAT and CDR2 is FNYEAQ (reference sequence). CDR3 length: 16 amino acids.

This chain links TRBV10-3 with TRBJ1-4; D unresolved. Between the trimmed V and J ends, which lost 4 bases and 5 bases, there was a span of 17 bases. Germline V gene sequence: CDR1 ENHRY, CDR2 SYGVKD. The CDR3 totals 16 residues. CDR3 in DNA: TGTGCCATCAGTGGGGCCCTTCGATCAATGAATGAAAAACTGTTTTTT. This sequence encodes CAISGALRSMNEKLFF.

The chain couples TRBV9 to TRBJ1-3; 9 nucleotides align to TRBD1. Losses at the gene ends were 2 bases for V and 8 bases for J; bases not matched to a gene: 11. CDR1 and CDR2 from the germline V gene are SGDLS and YYNGEE. This CDR3 has 16 residues. CDR3 DNA: TGTGCCAGCAGCGTCAGGACGGGACAGGGACGGGACACCATATATTTT. Translation: CASSVRTGQGRDTIYF.

The genes are TRBV9 and TRBJ1-5, with D unclear. V gave up 0 bases and J gave up 5 bases, with 12 bases separating them. The CDR3 totals 15 residues. Looked up from germline, CDR1 is SGDLS and CDR2 is YYNGEE. The CDR3 loop reads CASSVGATGDQPQHF. For the CDR3, the DNA is TGTGCCAGCAGCGTAGGGGCGACCGGGGATCAGCCCCAGCATTTT.

This clone was observed a handful of times. The chain carries TRBV9 and TRBJ2-2; D not resolved. V lost 8 bases and J 0 bases, leaving 8 bases between the germline ends. The CDR3 loop spans 13 amino acids. Germline loops: CDR1 SGDLS, CDR2 YYNGEE. DNA for the CDR3: TGTGCCAGTCAAGGAGCGAACACCGGGGAGCTGTTTTTT. It specifies CASQGANTGELFF.